This T cell receptor beta chain originates from a study of blood T cells in healthy people across ages. Between the trimmed V and J ends, which lost 5 bases and 0 bases, there was a span of 10 bases. Germline CDR1 reads SQVTM; CDR2 reads ANQGSEA. This CDR3 is built from 13 residues. A second roughly 7 to 11 cycle PCR used barcoded and J-beta primers. TCRdb used MiXCR to reprocess the 5' RACE reads, holding one entry per CDR3 protein. The sample includes almost 550,000 distinct CDR3 sequences, approximately 25% seen only once; the top ten take around 10%. The same sample was also studied in work on T cells of mothers and their children.

The sequenced material came from blood. This TCR derives from a boy younger than 18 in good health. The chain couples TRBV29-1 to TRBJ1-1; weak D call: TRBD1 (5 bases). The DNA of the CDR3 is TGCAGCGTTCTGACAGAGTTGAACACTGAAGCTTTCTTT. It translates to CSVLTELNTEAFF.